This T cell receptor (beta chain) was observed in a study of identifying expanded T cells in peripheral blood. CDR1 and CDR2 from the germline V gene are ENHRY and SYGVKD. V lost 6 bases to trimming and J lost 6 bases, with 12 bases between them. The CDR3 sequence is 13 residues long. Using immunoSEQ multiplex PCR, the repertoire was profiled, and TCRdb retains in-frame clones only, with some absent. This table holds some 130,000 clones, 75% to 90% found once. Sequencing was carried out using blood. This receptor was taken from a person aged 18 to 70 in good health. The chain links TRBV10-3 to TRBJ2-1; TRBD2 might be the D (7 bases). CDR3 loop: CAISGGQGNEQFF. For the CDR3, the DNA is TGTGCCATCAGCGGGGGGCAGGGCAATGAGCAGTTCTTC.